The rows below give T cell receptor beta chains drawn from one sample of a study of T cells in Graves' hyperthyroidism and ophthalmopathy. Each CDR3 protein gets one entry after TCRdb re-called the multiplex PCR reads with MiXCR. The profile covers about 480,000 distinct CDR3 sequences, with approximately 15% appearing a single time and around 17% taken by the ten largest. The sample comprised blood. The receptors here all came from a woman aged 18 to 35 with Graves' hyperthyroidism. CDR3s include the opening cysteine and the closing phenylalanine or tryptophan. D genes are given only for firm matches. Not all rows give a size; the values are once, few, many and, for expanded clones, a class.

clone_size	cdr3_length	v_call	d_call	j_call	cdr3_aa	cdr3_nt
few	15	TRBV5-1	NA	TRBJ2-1	CASSKTVGPYNEQFF	TGCGCCAGCAGCAAGACGGTAGGCCCCTACAATGAGCAGTTCTTC
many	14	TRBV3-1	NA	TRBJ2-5	CASSGRGLEETQYF	TGTGCCAGCAGCGGCAGGGGATTGGAGGAGACCCAGTACTTC
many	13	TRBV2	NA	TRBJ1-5	CASSVTSNQPQHF	TGTGCCAGCAGTGTAACAAGCAATCAGCCCCAGCATTTT
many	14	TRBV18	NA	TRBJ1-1	CASSPGGSGTEAFF	TGTGCCAGCTCACCAGGCGGGAGTGGCACTGAAGCTTTCTTT
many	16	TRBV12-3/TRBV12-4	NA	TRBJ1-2	CASSLIGRGLNYGYTF	TGTGCCAGCAGTCTTATAGGAAGGGGCCTAAACTATGGCTACACCTTC
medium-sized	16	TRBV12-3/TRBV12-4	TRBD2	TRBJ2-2	CASSPPGLALAGELFF	TGTGCCAGCAGTCCCCCGGGACTAGCATTAGCCGGGGAGCTGTTTTTT
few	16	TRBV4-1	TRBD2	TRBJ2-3	CASSQGTSGSIDTQYF	TGCGCCAGCAGCCAAGGGACTAGCGGGAGCATAGATACGCAGTATTTT
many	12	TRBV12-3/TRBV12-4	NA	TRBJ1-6	CASSSGHSPLHF	TGTGCCAGCAGTTCTGGACATTCACCCCTCCACTTT
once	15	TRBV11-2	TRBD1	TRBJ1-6	CASSLAGQGNSPLHF	TGTGCCAGCAGCTTAGCCGGACAGGGGAACTCACCCCTCCACTTT
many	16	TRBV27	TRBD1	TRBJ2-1	CASSLGYGQGLDEQFF	TGTGCCAGCAGTTTAGGTTACGGACAGGGGTTGGATGAGCAGTTCTTC
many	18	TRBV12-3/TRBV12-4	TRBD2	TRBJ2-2	CASSPWTSGIGYTGELFF	TGTGCCAGCAGCCCTTGGACTAGCGGGATAGGGTACACCGGGGAGCTGTTTTTT
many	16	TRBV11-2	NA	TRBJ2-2	CASSLVGRLDTGELFF	TGTGCCAGCAGCTTAGTCGGACGTTTGGATACCGGGGAGCTGTTTTTT
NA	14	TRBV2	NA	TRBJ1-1	CASSELGRNAEAFF	TGTGCCAGCAGTGAACTGGGTAGGAACGCTGAAGCTTTCTTT
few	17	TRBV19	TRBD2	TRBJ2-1	CASKQSEAGGPRDEQFF	TGTGCCAGTAAACAGTCAGAAGCGGGAGGGCCAAGGGATGAGCAGTTCTTC
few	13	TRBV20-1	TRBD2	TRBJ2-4	CSGRPTSENIQYF	TGCAGTGGTCGACCGACTAGCGAAAACATTCAGTACTTC
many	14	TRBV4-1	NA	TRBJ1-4	CASSQVGAKEKLFF	TGCGCCAGCAGCCAAGTTGGGGCCAAAGAAAAACTGTTTTTT
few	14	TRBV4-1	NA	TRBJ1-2	CASSQEGAFYGYTF	TGCGCCAGCAGCCAAGAAGGCGCCTTCTATGGCTACACCTTC
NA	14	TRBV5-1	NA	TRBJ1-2	CASSPQGRAAGYTF	TGCGCCAGCAGCCCCCAAGGACGGGCGGCGGGCTACACCTTC
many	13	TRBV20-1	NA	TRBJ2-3	CSASVVAGDTQYF	TGCAGTGCTAGCGTTGTGGCAGGAGATACGCAGTATTTT
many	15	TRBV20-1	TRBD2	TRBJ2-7	CSVQTSGSKPYEQYF	TGCAGTGTTCAAACTAGCGGGAGTAAGCCCTACGAGCAGTACTTC
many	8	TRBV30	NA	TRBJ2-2	CAWPRLFF	TGTGCCTGGCCGAGGCTGTTTTTT
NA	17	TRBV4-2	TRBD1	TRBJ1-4	CASSQDLWGTGSEKLFF	TGTGCCAGCAGCCAAGATCTTTGGGGGACAGGGTCTGAAAAACTGTTTTTT
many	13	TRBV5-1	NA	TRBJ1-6	CASSPGTPLALHF	TGCGCCAGCAGCCCCGGGACACCCTTGGCCCTCCACTTT
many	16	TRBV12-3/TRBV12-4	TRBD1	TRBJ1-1	CASSPRTGEVNTEAFF	TGTGCCAGCAGTCCCCGGACAGGGGAGGTGAACACTGAAGCTTTCTTT
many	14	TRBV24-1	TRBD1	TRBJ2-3	CATSRDSGTDTQYF	TGTGCCACCAGTCGGGACAGTGGTACAGATACGCAGTATTTT
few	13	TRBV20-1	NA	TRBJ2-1	CSVEGNFYNEQFF	TGCAGTGTCGAAGGGAACTTCTACAATGAGCAGTTCTTC
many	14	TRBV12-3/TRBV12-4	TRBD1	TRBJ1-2	CASSFSDRVGGYTF	TGTGCCAGCAGTTTTAGCGACAGGGTTGGCGGCTACACCTTC
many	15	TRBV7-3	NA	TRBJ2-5	CASSLGRGYQETQYF	TGTGCCAGCAGCCTAGGCAGGGGTTATCAAGAGACCCAGTACTTC
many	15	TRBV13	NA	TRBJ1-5	CASSPPGVGGQPQHF	TGTGCCAGCAGCCCCCCTGGGGTGGGGGGTCAGCCCCAGCATTTT
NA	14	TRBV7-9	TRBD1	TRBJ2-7	CASSLLGGSYEQYF	TGTGCCAGCAGCTTGCTAGGGGGCTCTTACGAGCAGTACTTC
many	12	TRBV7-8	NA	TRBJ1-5	CASSRPPQPQHF	TGTGCCAGCAGCCGACCCCCGCAGCCCCAGCATTTT
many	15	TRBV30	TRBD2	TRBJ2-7	CAWSGSGRADREQYF	TGTGCCTGGAGTGGTAGCGGGAGGGCAGATCGCGAGCAGTACTTC
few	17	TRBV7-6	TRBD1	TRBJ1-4	CASSPPTTGPSNEKLFF	TGTGCCAGCAGCCCGCCGACGACAGGGCCTTCTAATGAAAAACTGTTTTTT
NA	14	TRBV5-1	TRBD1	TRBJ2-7	CASSFVGTDYEQYF	TGCGCCAGCAGCTTCGTCGGGACAGATTACGAGCAGTACTTC
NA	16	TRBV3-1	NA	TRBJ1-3	CASSPPGARSGNTIYF	TGTGCCAGCAGCCCCCCAGGAGCTCGCTCTGGAAACACCATATATTTT
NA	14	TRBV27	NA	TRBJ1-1	CASSPTPGRPEASF	TGTGCCAGCAGCCCTACGCCCGGACGTCCTGAAGCTTCCTTT
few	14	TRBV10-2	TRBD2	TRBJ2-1	CASQLAGDLNEQFF	TGCGCCAGCCAACTAGCGGGAGACCTGAATGAGCAGTTCTTC
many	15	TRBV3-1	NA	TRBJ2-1	CASSQDRLPHNEQFF	TGTGCCAGCAGCCAAGATCGACTGCCCCACAATGAGCAGTTCTTC
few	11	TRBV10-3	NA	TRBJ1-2	CAIGNAGDYTF	TGTGCCATCGGGAACGCGGGAGACTACACCTTC
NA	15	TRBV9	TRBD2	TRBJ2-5	CASSGSGLLQETQYF	TGTGCCAGCAGCGGTTCGGGACTACTACAAGAGACCCAGTACTTC
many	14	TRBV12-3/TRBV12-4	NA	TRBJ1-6	CASSLGGRGSPLHF	TGTGCCAGCAGTTTAGGGGGCCGGGGTTCACCCCTCCACTTT
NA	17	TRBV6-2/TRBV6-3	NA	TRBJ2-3	CASSYLASWESMDTQYF	TGTGCCAGCAGTTACCTCGCTAGCTGGGAGAGTATGGATACGCAGTATTTT
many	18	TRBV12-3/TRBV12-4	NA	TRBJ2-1	CASSFYLGTTLSYNEQFF	TGTGCCAGCAGTTTTTACCTGGGAACGACCCTCTCCTACAATGAGCAGTTCTTC
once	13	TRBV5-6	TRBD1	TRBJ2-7	CASRFGTGGGQYF	TGTGCCAGCAGATTTGGGACAGGGGGCGGGCAGTACTTC
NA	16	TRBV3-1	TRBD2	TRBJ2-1	CASSQGLSGGYNEQFF	TGTGCCAGCAGCCAAGGTCTTAGCGGGGGCTACAATGAGCAGTTCTTC
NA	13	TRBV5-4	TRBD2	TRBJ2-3	CATGGGRGDTQYF	TGTGCCACCGGGGGGGGGAGGGGAGATACGCAGTATTTT
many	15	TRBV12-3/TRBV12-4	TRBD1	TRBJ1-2	CASSLMGQGAYGYTF	TGTGCCAGCAGTTTGATGGGACAGGGGGCTTATGGCTACACCTTC
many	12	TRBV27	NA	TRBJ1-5	CASGGNNQPQHF	TGTGCCAGCGGCGGGAACAATCAGCCCCAGCATTTT